The clone carrying this TCR beta chain came up many times. Amplified regions were TCR beta CDR3 sequences from RNA transcripts. In the first-round RT-PCR of the TCR CDR3, the HTBI primer set was used. Each CDR3 protein gets one entry after TCRdb re-called the multiplex PCR reads with MiXCR. The sample consists of approximately 710,000 distinct CDR3 sequences, 17% of them appearing once. The record originates from a study of T cells in Graves' hyperthyroidism and ophthalmopathy. Trimming cost V 5 bases and J 2 bases; bases outside gene matches: 5. Germline assignment: CDR1 SNHLY and CDR2 FYNNEI. The CDR3 covers 15 residues.

The sequencing input was blood. This sequence was found in a man in his forties or fifties with Graves' hyperthyroidism. The chain links TRBV2 to TRBJ2-3, with 9 bases lining up with TRBD2. DNA for the CDR3: TGTGCCAGCAGTATCCGACTAGCGGTCACAGATACGCAGTATTTT. Translated: CASSIRLAVTDTQYF. The full variable domain, its missing parts supplied by reference TRBV2 and TRBJ2-3, is EPEVTQTPSHQVTQMGQEVILRCVPISNHLYFYWYRQILGQKVEFLVSFYNNEISEKSEIFDDQFSVERPDGSNFTLKIRSTKLEDSAMYFCASSIRLAVTDTQYFGPGTRLTVL.